This T cell receptor (beta chain) was captured in a study of STAT5B mutations in CD4+ large granular lymphocyte leukemia. The wider study: Among healthy donors, a particular HLA allele went with more CDR3 'QG' motifs.

Comments on this clone: Its target is not known.

Measured with immunoSEQ multiplex PCR; TCRdb has only the in-frame clones, and not every one. The data contain approximately 32,000 clones, around 88% of them singletons. Study observations and caveats: No patients shared main leukemic clonotypes, though around 24% appeared at low frequency elsewhere. Patient CD4-sorted repertoires stayed more clonal than healthy ones after leukemic-clone removal.

The TCR originated in a human donor in good health. The sample taken for sequencing was CD4+ T cells from blood buffy coats.

In DNA, the CDR3 is TGCGCCAGCAGCGAATACGGGGGAAATTCACCCCTCCACTTT. This codes for CASSEYGGNSPLHF. The V gene is TRBV5-1, the J gene TRBJ1-6, with D perhaps TRBD1 (5 bases). The CDR3 runs to 14 residues. V was trimmed by 4 bases and J by 7 bases, leaving 12 bases between them. Germline CDR1 reads SGHRS; CDR2 reads YFSETQ.